What follows is one T cell receptor (beta chain) and its context. Its target is not known. The data were taken from a study of CD8 T cells in ankylosing spondylitis. Regarding the study as a whole: Researchers reportedly found disease-linked clones significantly enriched in matched ankylosing spondylitis synovial fluid. A TCR beta motif made of about eight highly homologous variants seemed typical of ankylosing spondylitis blood.

TCRdb called the 5' RACE reads again in MiXCR, with one record for every CDR3 protein. In the table there are 300,000 to 350,000 distinct CDR3 sequences, over 12% of which are singletons. Trimming removed 5 bases from V and 4 bases from J, with 24 bases in between. This CDR3 has 18 amino acids. The chain carries TRBV12-3 or TRBV12-4 and TRBJ2-1; D is uncertain. This TCR was recovered from a male donor with ankylosing spondylitis or in good health (not recorded which). The sequenced sample consisted of blood, either unsorted or a sorted T cell fraction (not recorded which). The CDR3 reads CASSLRPRADKLYNEQFF. In nucleotides, the CDR3 is TGTGCCAGCAGTCTACGGCCCCGGGCCGATAAACTTTACAATGAGCAGTTCTTC.